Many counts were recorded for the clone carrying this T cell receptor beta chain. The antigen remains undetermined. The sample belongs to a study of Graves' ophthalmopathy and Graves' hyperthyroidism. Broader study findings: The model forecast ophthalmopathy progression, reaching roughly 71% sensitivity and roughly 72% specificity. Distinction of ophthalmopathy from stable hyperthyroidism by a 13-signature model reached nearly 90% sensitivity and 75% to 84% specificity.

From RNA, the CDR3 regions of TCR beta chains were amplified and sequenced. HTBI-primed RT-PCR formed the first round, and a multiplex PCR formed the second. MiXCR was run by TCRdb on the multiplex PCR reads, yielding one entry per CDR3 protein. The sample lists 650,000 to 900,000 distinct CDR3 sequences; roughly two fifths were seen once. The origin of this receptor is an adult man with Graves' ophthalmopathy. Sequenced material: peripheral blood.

The chain's CDR3 is CSALHVDPSYEQYF. In DNA form, the CDR3 reads TGCAGTGCGCTACACGTTGACCCCTCCTACGAGCAGTACTTC. The J gene is TRBJ2-7, the V gene TRBV20-1; D is unclear. V dropped 6 bases and J dropped 0 bases, with 15 bases sitting between them. Per germline, CDR1 DFQATT and CDR2 SNEGSKA (reference sequence). This CDR3 spans 14 amino acids.